One and the same sample provided the 15 T cell receptor beta chains below, sequenced in a study of cytomegalovirus exposure and HLA in healthy donors. PCR was performed using 60 Vbeta and 13 Jbeta primers. Assay used: immunoSEQ multiplex PCR; TCRdb lists only in-frame clones, some missing. The sample features about 59,000 clones, with around 5% in its top ten. What was sequenced was PBMCs. Receptors were obtained from a man aged 30 to 39 in good health and CMV-seropositive.

The chain joins TRBV6-1 to TRBJ2-7; TRBD1 might be the D (6 bases). CDR1 MNHNS and CDR2 SASEGT come from the germline V gene. This CDR3 is built from 12 residues. V lost 6 bases and J lost 3, with 9 bases in between. CDR3 in amino acids: CASRGDNYEQYF. As DNA, the CDR3 is TGTGCCAGCAGGGGGGACAACTACGAGCAGTACTTC.

The chain's CDR3 is CASQGGVKSNYGYTF. CDR3 nucleotide sequence: TGTGCCTCCCAAGGGGGAGTTAAGTCTAACTATGGCTACACCTTC. The gene calls are TRBV30 and TRBJ1-2, with D perhaps matching TRBD1 (6 bases). The CDR3 extends over 15 amino acids. CDR1 and CDR2 (germline): GTSNPN, SVGIG (reference sequence). V was shortened by 7 bases and J by 0 bases, with 18 bases between the two germline ends.

The chain couples TRBV6-4 to TRBJ2-2, with 7 bases identical to TRBD1. This CDR3 region has 15 residues. CDR1 is MRHNA and CDR2 is SNTAGT in the germline V gene. After removal of 2 bases from V and 1 base from J, the junction contained 1 base not matched to a gene. CDR3 DNA: TGTGCCAGCAGTGACCGACAGGGGAACACCGGGGAGCTGTTTTTT. Protein sequence: CASSDRQGNTGELFF.

This sequence joins TRBV7-2 and TRBJ2-1; 7 positions match TRBD1. The V gene's germline CDR1 is SGHTA and CDR2 FQGNSA. The CDR3 has 15 residues. The J segment lost 2 bases and the V segment lost 0 bases, leaving 1 base of the junction unmatched. For the CDR3, the DNA is TGTGCCAGCAGCTTAGCCGGGACAGCCTACAATGAGCAGTTCTTC. Translation gives CASSLAGTAYNEQFF.

The V call is TRBV2, the J call TRBJ1-5; D is possibly TRBD1 (5 bases). Germline V gene lookup returns CDR1 SNHLY and CDR2 FYNNEI. CDR3 length: 14 residues. Deletions cut 2 bases from V and 7 bases from J, with 12 bases between. The CDR3: CASSEWGREQPQHF. CDR3 bases: TGTGCCAGCAGTGAATGGGGCAGGGAACAGCCCCAGCATTTT.

Concerning this clone itself: The junction departs from the called germline gene at one end, perhaps through a read error. This sequence joins TRBV6-5 and TRBJ2-3, with a tentative D call TRBD2 (7 bases). The germline CDR1 and CDR2 sequences are MNHEY and SVGAGI. This CDR3 has 13 residues. CDR3 protein: CASSYGGADKQYF. The CDR3 coding sequence is TGTGCCAGCAGTTACGGGGGGGCAGATAAGCAGTATTTT.

The chain combines TRBV5-1 with TRBJ2-1; 8 bases fit TRBD2. V was clipped by 0 bases and J by 6 bases; unmatched bases: 14. This CDR3 is 18 amino acids long. CDR1 and CDR2 (germline): SGHRS, YFSETQ. The DNA of the CDR3 is TGCGCCAGCAGCTTGGCACCTAGCGGGCCCCCTCCCCTCAATGAGCAGTTCTTC. It is translated as CASSLAPSGPPPLNEQFF.

The V and J genes are TRBV11-1 and TRBJ2-5; 11 bases align to TRBD1. CDR1 and CDR2 from the germline V gene are SGHAT and FQDESV (reference sequence). V trimming: 4 bases; J trimming: 5 bases; junction bases outside the gene matches: 6. The CDR3 length is 15 residues. The CDR3 DNA reads as TGTGCCAGCAGCTCCGGACAGGGGGCATTGGAGACCCAGTACTTC. This gives the protein CASSSGQGALETQYF.

CDR3 nucleotide sequence: TGTGCCAGCAGCCCAGCAGGGGGCTTAAACACTGAAGCTTTCTTT. Residues: CASSPAGGLNTEAFF. The gene calls are TRBV5-6 and TRBJ1-1, with 8 bases fitting TRBD1. Germline CDR1 and CDR2: SGHDT and YYEEEE. With V trimmed by 4 bases and J by 2 bases, 7 bases remained unmatched. This CDR3 has 15 residues.

The chain uses TRBV5-1 and TRBJ2-7; D perhaps matches TRBD1 (5 bases). Per germline, CDR1 SGHRS and CDR2 YFSETQ. The CDR3 has 16 amino acids. V gave up 0 bases and J gave up 1 base, with 14 bases separating them. As DNA, the CDR3 is TGCGCCAGCAGCTTGGGGACCCGACAGTTGTCCTACGAGCAGTACTTC. Amino acids: CASSLGTRQLSYEQYF.

This rearrangement joins TRBV9 to TRBJ1-5; 7 bases align to TRBD1. The V segment lost 4 bases and the J segment 6 bases; nucleotides outside the gene matches: 10. CDR1 and CDR2 (germline): SGDLS, YYNGEE. This CDR3 contains 15 residues. CDR3 in amino acids: CASSRTGVRAQPQHF. For the CDR3, the DNA is TGTGCCAGCAGCAGAACAGGGGTAAGAGCTCAGCCCCAGCATTTT.

The chain links TRBV4-1 to TRBJ2-5; perhaps TRBD1 as D (6 bases). The V gene's germline CDR1 is MGHRA and CDR2 YSYEKL. The V end was cut by 0 bases, the J end by 3 bases, with 14 bases between. The CDR3 extends over 16 amino acids. The CDR3 protein is CASSQDLRGTEETQYF. The CDR3 DNA reads TGCGCCAGCAGCCAAGATCTGAGGGGGACCGAAGAGACCCAGTACTTC.

V gene TRBV7-8 combines with J gene TRBJ2-1, with 9 positions matching TRBD2. CDR3 length: 17 residues. J lost 4 bases, V lost 1 base, and 8 bases had no gene match. Germline values: CDR1 SGHVS, CDR2 FQNEAQ. The chain's CDR3 is CASSLGPSGDNYNEQFF. DNA of the CDR3: TGTGCCAGCAGCTTAGGGCCTAGCGGGGATAATTACAATGAGCAGTTCTTC.

The chain is built from TRBV19 and TRBJ2-1; D might be TRBD1 (6 bases). The CDR3 runs to 15 residues. CDR1 and CDR2 (germline): LNHDA, SQIVND (reference sequence). Trimming stripped 8 bases from V and 5 bases from J, with 19 bases between. The CDR3 is CASREQGWVDNEQFF. CDR3 nucleotide sequence: TGTGCCAGTCGAGAACAGGGTTGGGTAGACAATGAGCAGTTCTTC.

The chain links TRBV4-1 to TRBJ1-1; D is uncertain. This CDR3 comprises 15 residues. V lost 0 bases, J lost 9 bases, and 17 bases lay in between. Germline assignment: CDR1 MGHRA and CDR2 YSYEKL. CDR3 nucleotides: TGCGCCAGCAGCCAAGACGTCGGAGGCTCCCTTCAAGCTTTCTTT. Translating gives CASSQDVGGSLQAFF.